The 7 T cell receptor beta chains given below trace back to one sample, sequenced in a study of T-cell reconstitution after alpha-beta-depleted transplantation in children (dated by TCRdb to between 2015 and 2016). The sample's treatment or condition label, in plain terms: allogeneic hematopoietic cell transplantation with graft depleted of TCRalphabeta T cells and CD19 B cells. Library construction relied on PCR. Reads for this sample came from an Illumina HiSeq 2500. TCR libraries were prepared with molecular barcoding, using unique molecular identifiers to normalize TCRbeta repertoire quantification. Clones were called with MiXCR by TCRdb after fastp trimmed the public reads at Q25, and only in-frame beta chains were retained. Under each unique CDR3 protein, matching rows form one entry showing the most common genes and DNA. In this sample the table shows hundreds of thousands of distinct CDR3 sequences, about a tenth of which occur a single time. Together, the top ten hold around 7.6% of the sample.

Sequences were derived from PBMCs, sampled before TCRalphabeta/CD19-depleted stem cell transplant. The receptors were sampled from a boy under three years old with acute myeloid leukemia, due to receive a stem cell transplant.

This clonotype was seen repeatedly, ten times or more. The chain has TRBV7-2 and TRBJ2-3, with D perhaps matching TRBD1 (6 bases). The V end was cut by 2 bases, the J end by 2 bases, with 11 bases between. Per germline, CDR1 SGHTA and CDR2 FQGNSA. The length of the CDR3 is 15 residues. CDR3 amino acids: CASSLFGQPTDTQYF. As DNA, the CDR3 is TGTGCCAGCAGCTTATTTGGACAGCCCACAGATACGCAGTATTTT.

The chain couples TRBV29-1 to TRBJ1-2; 11 bases line up with TRBD1. Unmatched junction bases numbered 11, after V lost 0 bases and J lost 2 bases. Germline V gives CDR1 SQVTM, CDR2 ANQGSEA. The CDR3 runs to 18 residues. CDR3 in DNA: TGCAGCGTTGAAGATCTCCGGGACAGGGGGGGAGACAACTATGGCTACACCTTC. As protein: CSVEDLRDRGGDNYGYTF. The whole variable domain, remainder taken from reference TRBV29-1 and TRBJ1-2, is SAVISQKPSRDICQRGTSLTIQCQVDSQVTMMFWYRQQPGQSLTLIATANQGSEATYESGFVIDKFPISRPNLTFSTLTVSNMSPEDSSIYLCSVEDLRDRGGDNYGYTFGSGTRLTVV.

This clonotype was counted at least ten times. The chain is built from TRBV5-5 and TRBJ1-5, with 7 nucleotides matching TRBD1. Trimming removed 4 bases from V and 6 bases from J; junction bases left unmatched: 10. Germline V CDR1 and CDR2: SGHKS, YYEKEE (reference sequence). The CDR3 spans 15 residues. CDR3 coding DNA: TGTGCCAGCAGCCACGGACAGGCATTGGGTCAGCCCCAGCATTTT. Residues: CASSHGQALGQPQHF.

This clonotype was detected many times. This chain links TRBV28 with TRBJ2-7; the match to TRBD1 covers 8 bases. This CDR3 comprises 13 residues. The V gene's germline CDR1 is MDHEN and CDR2 SYDVKM. Unmatched junction bases numbered 8, after V lost 8 bases and J lost 5 bases. DNA of the CDR3: TGTGCCAGCGGAAGACAGGGGATGAACGAGCAGTACTTC. As protein: CASGRQGMNEQYF.

Concerning this clonotype itself: The conserved phenylalanine or tryptophan is not found at the CDR3 terminus, so this likely reflects a read error. The chain carries TRBV5-1 and TRBJ1-2; D possibly corresponds to TRBD1 (6 bases). The germline V gene encodes CDR1 SGHRS and CDR2 YFSETQ. CDR3 length: 14 residues. The V end lost 4 bases, the J end lost 8 bases, and 18 bases lay between the germline ends. The CDR3 DNA follows: TGCGCCAGCAGCCCCGGGACACTTCCTAAGGGCTACACCTCC. This sequence encodes CASSPGTLPKGYTS.

This clonotype was detected ten times or more. V is TRBV21-1 and J is TRBJ2-1; the table's D gene call, TRBD1, was not cross checked with the DNA. TRBV21-1 is deemed a pseudogene. The CDR3 loop spans 15 amino acids. CDR3 protein: CASGIQGVEDNEQFF. DNA for the CDR3: TGTGCCAGCGGGATACAGGGGGTGGAAGACAATGAGCAGTTCTTC.

This clonotype occurred many times. This chain connects TRBV3-1 to TRBJ2-5, with TRBD1 matching over 9 bases. The length of the CDR3 is 14 residues. Trimming cost V 3 bases and J 4 bases; bases outside gene matches: 3. Germline loops: CDR1 LGHDT, CDR2 YNNKEL (reference sequence). The CDR3: CASSQNRGLETQYF. For the CDR3, the DNA is TGTGCCAGCAGCCAGAACAGGGGGCTAGAGACCCAGTACTTC.